The subject of this entry is one TCR beta chain. Its antigen remains unidentified. The record originates from a study of cytotoxic CD8 clonotypes in ibrutinib-treated CLL. Study as a whole: For this cohort, patients were about a dozen relapsed/refractory and approximately 14 treatment-naive, while 17 were IGHV unmutated.

Overall study findings and caveats: Public clonotypes showed up rarely, and on treatment they shrank or held steady.

TCRdb's copy holds only in-frame clones and misses some; the assay was immunoSEQ multiplex PCR. Among 200,000 to 250,000 clones listed, around 70% were seen once. This TCR derives from a human donor with chronic lymphocytic leukemia. The source material was PBMCs, sampled after 12 months of ibrutinib treatment.

The CDR3 DNA reads TGTGCCAGCAGTCCCCGGGGGCGAAGTAGCAATCAGCCCCAGCATTTT. The encoded protein is CASSPRGRSSNQPQHF. The chain has TRBV6-4 and TRBJ1-5, with a possible D match to TRBD1 (6 bases). The CDR3 is made up of 16 amino acids. The germline V and J ends were trimmed by 5 bases and 0 bases, with 14 bases remaining between them. The V gene's germline CDR1 is MRHNA and CDR2 SNTAGT.